Sequencing of this T cell receptor (beta chain) was carried out in a study of CD8 T cells in Susac syndrome. The trim removed 4 bases at V and 1 base at J, leaving 5 bases unmatched. Looked up from germline, CDR1 is WNHNN and CDR2 is SYGVQD (reference sequence). This CDR3 contains 15 residues. Comment on this clonotype: Its antigen is unknown.

Reverse transcription used about 0.45 to 1 ug RNA and random hexamers. TCRdb processed the immunoSEQ multiplex PCR reads anew with MiXCR; each CDR3 protein has one entry. The sample yields about 300,000 distinct CDR3 sequences, 65% to 90% seen once. Study-wide points: The relatively small number of individuals in the TCR sequencing and HLA analysis was acknowledged by the study.

Control patients had untreated stable or active relapsing-remitting multiple sclerosis by revised McDonald criteria. This chain connects TRBV10-1 to TRBJ2-3, with 7 bases matching TRBD1. The clonotype originates from a human donor with multiple sclerosis. Material for sequencing was CD8+ T cells from PBMCs. The CDR3 nucleotides read TGCGCCAGCAGTGCAGACGGGACAGGCACAGATACGCAGTATTTT. This encodes CASSADGTGTDTQYF.